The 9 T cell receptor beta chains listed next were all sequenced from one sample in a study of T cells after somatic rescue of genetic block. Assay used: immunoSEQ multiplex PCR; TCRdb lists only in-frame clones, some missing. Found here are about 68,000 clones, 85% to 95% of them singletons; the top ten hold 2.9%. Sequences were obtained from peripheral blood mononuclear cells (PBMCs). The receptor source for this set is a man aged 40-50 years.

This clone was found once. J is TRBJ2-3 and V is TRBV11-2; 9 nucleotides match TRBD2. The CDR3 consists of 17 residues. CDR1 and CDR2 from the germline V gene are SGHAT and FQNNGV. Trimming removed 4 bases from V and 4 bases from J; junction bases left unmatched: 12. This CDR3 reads CASSSPPGLAGADTQYF. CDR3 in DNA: TGTGCCAGCAGCTCCCCGCCGGGACTAGCCGGTGCAGATACGCAGTATTTT.

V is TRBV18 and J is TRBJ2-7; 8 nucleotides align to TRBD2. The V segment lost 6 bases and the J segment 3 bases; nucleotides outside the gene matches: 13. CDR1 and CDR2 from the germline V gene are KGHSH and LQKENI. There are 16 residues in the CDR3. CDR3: CASSPAGTRDRYEQYF. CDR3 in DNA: TGTGCCAGCTCCCCTGCCGGGACTAGGGATCGCTACGAGCAGTACTTC.

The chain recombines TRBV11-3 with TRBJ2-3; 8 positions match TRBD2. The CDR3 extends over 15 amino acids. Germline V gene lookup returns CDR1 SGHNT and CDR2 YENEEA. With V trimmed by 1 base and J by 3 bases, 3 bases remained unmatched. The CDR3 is CASSLAAGATDTQYF. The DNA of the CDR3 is TGTGCCAGCAGCTTAGCAGCGGGGGCTACAGATACGCAGTATTTT.

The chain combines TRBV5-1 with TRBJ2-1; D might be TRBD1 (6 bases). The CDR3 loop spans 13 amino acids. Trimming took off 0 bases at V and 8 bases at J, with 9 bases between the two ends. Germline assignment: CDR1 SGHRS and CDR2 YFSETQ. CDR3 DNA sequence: TGCGCCAGCAGCTTGGGACAGGCCCATGAGCAGTTCTTC. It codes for CASSLGQAHEQFF.

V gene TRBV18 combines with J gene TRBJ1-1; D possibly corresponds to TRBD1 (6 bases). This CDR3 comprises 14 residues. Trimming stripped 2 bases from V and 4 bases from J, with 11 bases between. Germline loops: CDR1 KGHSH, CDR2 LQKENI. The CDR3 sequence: CASSPSKGVTEAFF. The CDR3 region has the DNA TGTGCCAGCTCACCATCCAAGGGGGTCACTGAAGCTTTCTTT.

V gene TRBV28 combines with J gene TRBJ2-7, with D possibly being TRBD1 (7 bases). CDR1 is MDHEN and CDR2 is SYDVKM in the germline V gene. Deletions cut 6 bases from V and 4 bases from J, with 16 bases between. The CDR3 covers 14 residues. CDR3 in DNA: TGTGCCAGCAGGTCTACAGGGGACTCGTACGAGCAGTACTTC. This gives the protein CASRSTGDSYEQYF. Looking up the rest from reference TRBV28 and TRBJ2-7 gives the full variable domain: DVKVTQSSRYLVKRTGEKVFLECVQDMDHENMFWYRQDPGLGLRLIYFSYDVKMKEKGDIPEGYSVSREKKERFSLILESASTNQTSMYLCASRSTGDSYEQYFGPGTRLTVT.

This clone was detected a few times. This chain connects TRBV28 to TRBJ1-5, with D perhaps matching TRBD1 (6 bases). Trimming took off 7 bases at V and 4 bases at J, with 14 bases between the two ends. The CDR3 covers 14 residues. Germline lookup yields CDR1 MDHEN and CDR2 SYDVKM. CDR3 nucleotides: TGTGCCAGCATCTCAATAGGGGGAAATCAGCCCCAGCATTTT. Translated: CASISIGGNQPQHF. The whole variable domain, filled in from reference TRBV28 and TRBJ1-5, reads DVKVTQSSRYLVKRTGEKVFLECVQDMDHENMFWYRQDPGLGLRLIYFSYDVKMKEKGDIPEGYSVSREKKERFSLILESASTNQTSMYLCASISIGGNQPQHFGDGTRLSIL.

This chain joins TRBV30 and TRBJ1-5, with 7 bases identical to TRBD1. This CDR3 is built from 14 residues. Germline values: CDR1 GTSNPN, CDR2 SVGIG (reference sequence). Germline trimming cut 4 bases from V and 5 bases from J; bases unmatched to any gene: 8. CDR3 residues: CAWNNRGSDQPQHF. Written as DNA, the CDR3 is TGTGCCTGGAATAACAGGGGATCCGATCAGCCCCAGCATTTT.

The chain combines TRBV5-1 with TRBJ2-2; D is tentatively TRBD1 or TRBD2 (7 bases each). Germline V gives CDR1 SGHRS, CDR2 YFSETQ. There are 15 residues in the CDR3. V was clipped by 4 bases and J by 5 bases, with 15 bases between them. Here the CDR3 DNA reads TGCGCCAGCAGCCCTCGACAGGGAGGGACCGGGGAGCTGTTTTTT. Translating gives CASSPRQGGTGELFF.